The 23 T cell receptor beta chains reported below all come from one sample, sequenced in a study of cytomegalovirus exposure and HLA in healthy donors. The PCR had 60 Vbeta and 13 Jbeta primers. Clones were read by immunoSEQ multiplex PCR, and TCRdb kept only the in-frame ones, dropping some. Among some 180,000 clones, about four fifths were seen once, and the ten largest hold 2.9%. The sequenced sample was PBMCs. The receptors shown here come from a female donor in good health and CMV-seronegative.

In regard to this clone: Compared with germline, one end of the junction differs, possibly owing to a read error. The V call is TRBV5-1, the J call TRBJ2-7; maybe TRBD1 (6 bases). CDR3 length equals 11 residues. Germline lookup yields CDR1 SGHRS and CDR2 YFSETQ. The CDR3 DNA sequence: TGCGCCAGCAGCTCGGACAGTCAACGGATCTTC. Residues: CASSSDSQRIF.

The chain recombines TRBV19 with TRBJ2-5; D is perhaps TRBD2 (7 bases). Germline V lookup: CDR1 LNHDA, CDR2 SQIVND (reference sequence). The CDR3 has 13 amino acids. Trimming shortened V by 3 bases and J by 7 bases, and 12 bases separated the two germline ends. CDR3 DNA sequence: TGTGCCAGTAGTATGAGGGGGAGGGGGACCCAGTACTTC. It yields the protein CASSMRGRGTQYF. Complete variable domain (other parts from reference TRBV19 and TRBJ2-5): DGGITQSPKYLFRKEGQNVTLSCEQNLNHDAMYWYRQDPGQGLRLIYYSQIVNDFQKGDIAEGYSVSREKKESFPLTVTSAQKNPTAFYLCASSMRGRGTQYFGPGTRLLVL.

CDR3 nucleotides: TGTGCCAGCAGTTTCTCCCGGGCTAGCGGATCCTACGAGCAGTACTTC. This sequence encodes CASSFSRASGSYEQYF. The V call is TRBV28, the J call TRBJ2-7, with TRBD2 identical over 7 bases. Germline CDR1 reads MDHEN; CDR2 reads SYDVKM. The CDR3 has 16 residues. Trimming took 3 bases from V and 1 from J; bases not matched to a gene: 9. Using reference TRBV28 and TRBJ2-7 for the parts outside the CDR3, the full variable domain is DVKVTQSSRYLVKRTGEKVFLECVQDMDHENMFWYRQDPGLGLRLIYFSYDVKMKEKGDIPEGYSVSREKKERFSLILESASTNQTSMYLCASSFSRASGSYEQYFGPGTRLTVT.

This rearrangement joins TRBV28 to TRBJ2-3, with TRBD1 matching 8 bases. CDR1 and CDR2 from the germline V gene are MDHEN and SYDVKM. Trimming cost V 6 bases and J 3 bases; bases outside gene matches: 8. This CDR3 region has 15 residues. CDR3 amino acids: CASRDSGGRTDTQYF. CDR3 DNA: TGTGCCAGCAGAGATTCAGGGGGCAGAACAGATACGCAGTATTTT.

The chain has TRBV7-9 and TRBJ2-2; 7 positions agree with TRBD1. V gave up 2 bases and J gave up 2 bases; unmatched junction bases: 8. Per the germline V gene, CDR1 is SEHNR and CDR2 is FQNEAQ (reference sequence). The CDR3 consists of 17 residues. The CDR3 loop is CASSLRTGAFNTGELFF. DNA for the CDR3: TGTGCCAGCAGCTTAAGAACAGGGGCCTTCAACACCGGGGAGCTGTTTTTT.

This clone turned up a few times. The CDR3 protein is CASRKSGTVDTEAFF. The CDR3 DNA reads as TGTGCCAGCAGAAAATCCGGGACAGTAGACACTGAAGCTTTCTTT. V usage is TRBV6-5 and J usage is TRBJ1-1; 7 positions agree with TRBD1. The ends lost 6 bases at V and 3 bases at J; junction bases unmatched: 10. Germline assignment: CDR1 MNHEY and CDR2 SVGAGI. This CDR3 spans 15 amino acids.

The chain joins TRBV19 to TRBJ1-5; D is possibly TRBD1 (5 bases). CDR1 and CDR2 from the germline V gene are LNHDA and SQIVND (reference sequence). The CDR3 length is 15 residues. Trimming stripped 6 bases from V and 9 bases from J, with 21 bases between. Here the CDR3 reads CASSYPRGGNRPQHF. CDR3 bases: TGTGCCAGTAGCTACCCGCGGGGCGGGAATAGGCCCCAGCATTTT.

The chain couples TRBV5-6 to TRBJ2-5, with a possible D match to TRBD2 (5 bases). This CDR3 comprises 16 residues. V dropped 7 bases and J dropped 5 bases, with 24 bases sitting between them. CDR1 and CDR2 (germline): SGHDT, YYEEEE. The CDR3 DNA reads as TGTGCCAGCGGCTACTGGGGAGCCGGTGGATCGGAGACCCAGTACTTC. As protein: CASGYWGAGGSETQYF.

The chain couples TRBV5-1 to TRBJ2-1; D remains ambiguous. The V gene's germline CDR1 is SGHRS and CDR2 YFSETQ. The CDR3 runs 14 residues. With 0 bases removed from V and 5 bases from J, the gap between germline ends came to 9 bases. CDR3 residues: CASSLARQDNEQFF. CDR3 sequence (DNA): TGCGCCAGCAGCTTGGCCCGCCAGGACAATGAGCAGTTCTTC.

The DNA for the CDR3 is TGTGCCAGCAGTCCAACAGGGTTGGGCGGCTACACCTTC. It codes for CASSPTGLGGYTF. This sequence joins TRBV27 and TRBJ1-2, with D possibly being TRBD1 (6 bases). The germline CDR1 and CDR2 sequences are MNHEY and SMNVEV (reference sequence). The CDR3 has 13 amino acids. Trimming took off 5 bases at V and 8 bases at J, with 15 bases between the two ends.

This clone was seen a few times. The germline gene is not matched at one end of the junction; a read error may be the cause. The rearrangement joins TRBV7-9 to TRBJ1-4, with D hard to call. CDR3 length: 18 residues. CDR1 and CDR2 from the germline V gene are SEHNR and FQNEAQ (reference sequence). Written as DNA, the CDR3 is TGTTCCAGCAGCTTAAACTGGGCAGGATATGCAACTAATGAAAAACTGTTTTTT. Protein product: CSSSLNWAGYATNEKLFF. Combining the CDR3 with reference TRBV7-9 and TRBJ1-4 gives the whole variable domain DTGVSQNPRHKITKRGQNVTFRCDPISEHNRLYWYRQTLGQGPEFLTYFQNEAQLEKSRLLSDRFSAERPKGSFSTLEIQRTEQGDSAMYLCSSSLNWAGYATNEKLFFGSGTQLSVL.

V usage is TRBV27 and J usage is TRBJ1-3; D is perhaps TRBD1 (5 bases). CDR1 is MNHEY and CDR2 is SMNVEV in the germline V gene (reference sequence). This CDR3 comprises 18 residues. V was trimmed by 2 bases and J by 0 bases, leaving 17 bases between them. The CDR3 DNA follows: TGTGCCAGCAGTTTAAGGTCAGGACATACTTCCTCTGGAAACACCATATATTTT. Encoded protein: CASSLRSGHTSSGNTIYF.

This clone was detected once. This rearrangement joins TRBV7-6 to TRBJ2-5; TRBD2 matches 10 bases. V trimming: 1 base; J trimming: 4 bases; junction bases outside the gene matches: 12. The length of the CDR3 is 18 residues. Germline V gene lookup returns CDR1 SGHVS and CDR2 FNYEAQ. The CDR3 DNA reads as TGTGCCAGCAGCTTAGGAGGGGGTAGCGGGGGGCACCGAGAGACCCAGTACTTC. It is translated as CASSLGGGSGGHRETQYF.

The chain employs TRBV19 and TRBJ1-3; unclear D gene. This CDR3 contains 16 residues. Trimming cost V 2 bases and J 0 bases, with 11 bases left between them. The germline gives CDR1 LNHDA, CDR2 SQIVND (reference sequence). The CDR3 DNA is TGTGCCAGTAGTATACTTCTGACACACTCTGGAAACACCATATATTTT. It yields the protein CASSILLTHSGNTIYF.

The gene calls are TRBV4-3 and TRBJ2-1; the D gene is possibly TRBD2 (6 bases). The CDR3 has 13 amino acids. The germline V gene encodes CDR1 LGHNA and CDR2 YSLEER. V was clipped by 3 bases and J by 15 bases, with 18 bases between them. The CDR3 DNA sequence: TGCGCCAGCAGCCAGACGGGACTTATGATTCGGTTCTTC. It yields the protein CASSQTGLMIRFF.

The chain combines TRBV30 with TRBJ2-7, with 9 bases fitting TRBD2. The CDR3 contains 17 residues. The germline CDR1 and CDR2 sequences are GTSNPN and SVGIG (reference sequence). V was pared by 2 bases and J by 5 bases, with 16 bases of the junction left unmatched. CDR3 protein: CAWSPTPFSGSIDEQYF. CDR3 coding DNA: TGTGCCTGGAGTCCGACCCCCTTTAGCGGGAGCATCGACGAGCAGTACTTC.

The rearrangement links TRBV27 to TRBJ2-1, with 14 positions matching TRBD2. The CDR3 is 16 amino acids. Germline V gives CDR1 MNHEY, CDR2 SMNVEV (reference sequence). Losses at the gene ends were 7 bases for V and 8 bases for J; bases not matched to a gene: 10. Here the CDR3 reads CASKIFRLAGGHEQFF. For the CDR3, the DNA is TGTGCCAGCAAAATTTTCCGACTAGCGGGAGGGCATGAGCAGTTCTTC.

V is TRBV27 and J is TRBJ2-1; D perhaps matches TRBD1 (7 bases). This CDR3 has 13 residues. Germline V CDR1 and CDR2: MNHEY, SMNVEV (reference sequence). Trimming left V 11 bases short and J 0 bases short, with 11 bases between. CDR3: CAAGGSSYNEQFF. Here the CDR3 DNA reads TGTGCCGCAGGGGGGAGCTCCTACAATGAGCAGTTCTTC.

This clone has more than one count but fewer than ten. This chain connects TRBV7-9 to TRBJ2-5, with 7 bases fitting TRBD1. The CDR3 contains 17 residues. The germline V gene has CDR1 SEHNR and CDR2 FQNEAQ (reference sequence). The J segment lost 0 bases and the V segment lost 6 bases, leaving 13 bases of the junction unmatched. The CDR3 DNA sequence: TGTGCCAGCAGTCCACAAACTGGGACAGCGTACCAAGAGACCCAGTACTTC. Translation: CASSPQTGTAYQETQYF.

The V call is TRBV7-2, the J call TRBJ2-4; D is perhaps TRBD2 (5 bases). V lost 2 bases to trimming and J lost 8 bases, with 10 bases between them. The length of the CDR3 is 13 residues. Germline-derived CDR1 and CDR2 are SGHTA and FQGNSA. For the CDR3, the DNA is TGTGCCAGCAGCTTAAGTCAGGAGGACATTCAGTACTTC. Protein: CASSLSQEDIQYF.

This clone appeared a few times. This chain joins TRBV2 and TRBJ2-7; TRBD1 aligns across 11 bases. Germline CDR1 SNHLY, CDR2 FYNNEI. This CDR3 has 14 residues. The J segment lost 6 bases and the V segment lost 5 bases, leaving 6 bases of the junction unmatched. Here the CDR3 DNA reads TGTGCCAGCAGTCCTCGGACAGGGGGCGGCGAGCAGTACTTC. It translates to CASSPRTGGGEQYF.

This chain uses TRBV7-8 with TRBJ1-1; a possible D gene is TRBD1 (6 bases). The length of the CDR3 is 15 residues. V was clipped by 7 bases and J by 0 bases, with 15 bases between them. Germline V lookup: CDR1 SGHVS, CDR2 FQNEAQ. The CDR3 loop reads CASTSGAALNTEAFF. Here the CDR3 DNA reads TGTGCCAGCACCTCAGGGGCCGCCCTGAACACTGAAGCTTTCTTT.

The chain joins TRBV19 to TRBJ1-5; D not resolved. The CDR3 is 15 amino acids. Germline lookup yields CDR1 LNHDA and CDR2 SQIVND (reference sequence). The ends were cut back, 1 base at V and 0 bases at J, with 7 bases in the middle. Here the CDR3 DNA reads TGTGCCAGTAGTATAGGAGAGTATAGCAATCAGCCCCAGCATTTT. Amino acids: CASSIGEYSNQPQHF.